This TCR beta chain was sequenced in a study of tumor and adjacent non-tumor tissue in lung cancer. The template was RNA from unsorted bulk tissue. The CDR3 is 15 residues long. Germline values: CDR1 SGHAT, CDR2 FQNNGV. Three rounds of nested PCR, following a modified ARM-PCR protocol, produced the TCRbeta library. TCRdb passed the multiplex PCR reads through MiXCR, listing each CDR3 protein once. Of roughly 200,000 distinct CDR3 sequences in the sample, about two thirds were seen once. About this clonotype itself: Compared with germline, one end of the junction differs, possibly owing to a read error.

The sequenced material came from lung tumor tissue. This chain joins TRBV11-2 and TRBJ1-5, with D unclear. This clonotype originated in a man in his sixties with non-small cell lung cancer. CDR3 coding DNA: TGTGCCAGCACCTTAGAACGACACCCGAGCCAGCCCCAGCATTTT. It encodes CASTLERHPSQPQHF. The full variable domain, with the rest looked up from reference TRBV11-2 and TRBJ1-5, is EAGVAQSPRYKIIEKRQSVAFWCNPISGHATLYWYQQILGQGPKLLIQFQNNGVVDDSQLPKDRFSAERLKGVDSTLKIQPAKLEDSAVYLCASTLERHPSQPQHFGDGTRLSIL.